The 27 T cell receptor beta chains below all came from one sample that was sequenced in a study of response to subunit inactivated influenza vaccine (dated by TCRdb to the late 2010s). Library creation used RT-PCR. The instrument given in TCRdb is Illumina HiSeq 2500. TCRdb handled the public reads itself, with Q25 trimming in fastp and clone calling in MiXCR, and kept productive beta chains. For every CDR3 protein sequence, its rows merge into one entry that carries the most common genes and DNA. For this sample there are roughly 500,000 distinct CDR3 sequences; 20% to 25% appear just once. Of the sample, around 2.8% is held by the ten largest clones. These sequences were also reported in another study, on T cells expressing NK-cell markers. The second study's paper adds: The TCR beta cDNA libraries were made using 5'RACE template switching, a step that added both a universal primer site and unique molecular identifiers.

The sequences come from CD4+ T cells sorted from PBMCs, collected about 11 days after vaccination. These receptors were taken from a man aged 50-59 years who received an inactivated influenza vaccine. Donor details come from another sample of the same person, matched by shared clones.

This clonotype was detected only a few times. This chain joins TRBV24-1 and TRBJ2-7, with 9 bases lining up with TRBD1. V lost 7 bases to trimming and J lost 2 bases; unmatched junction nucleotides: 8. Germline lookup yields CDR1 KGHDR and CDR2 SFDVKD. The CDR3 consists of 15 residues. This CDR3 reads CATSAPDRGTYEQYF. The CDR3, as DNA: TGTGCCACCAGCGCCCCGGACAGGGGTACCTACGAGCAGTACTTC.

The chain joins TRBV3-1 to TRBJ1-2, with D uncertain. The V and J ends lost 1 base and 6 bases respectively, with 6 bases between them. Germline CDR1 and CDR2: LGHDT and YNNKEL (reference sequence). The CDR3 is 12 residues long. The CDR3 DNA reads TGTGCCAGCAGCCAAGCGGTCGATGGCTACACCTTC. Encoded protein: CASSQAVDGYTF.

This clonotype was observed a few times. The V and J genes are TRBV5-1 and TRBJ1-2, with 8 bases lining up with TRBD1. V dropped 4 bases and J dropped 0; count of bases not matched to a gene: 8. Looked up from germline, CDR1 is SGHRS and CDR2 is YFSETQ. This CDR3 spans 16 amino acids. The CDR3 here is CASSKGTGPSNYGYTF. CDR3 in DNA: TGCGCCAGCAGCAAAGGGACAGGCCCATCTAACTATGGCTACACCTTC.

This clonotype was picked up a small number of times. The chain joins TRBV7-2 to TRBJ1-4; 7 nucleotides agree with TRBD1. The V gene's germline CDR1 is SGHTA and CDR2 FQGNSA. Germline trimming cut 1 base from V and 11 bases from J; bases unmatched to any gene: 7. This CDR3 spans 14 amino acids. Written as DNA, the CDR3 is TGTGCCAGCAGCTTAGACAGGGGTTTTGGGAAACTGTTTTTT. This sequence encodes CASSLDRGFGKLFF.

The table lists this clonotype with a few counts. The chain is built from TRBV18 and TRBJ1-1; the match to TRBD1 covers 8 bases. The CDR3 spans 14 residues. The germline V gene encodes CDR1 KGHSH and CDR2 LQKENI. J was trimmed by 4 bases and V by 3 bases; bases with no gene match: 4. The CDR3 nucleotides read TGTGCCAGCTCACCCAAACAGGGGGGCACTGAAGCTTTCTTT. This sequence encodes CASSPKQGGTEAFF. Full variable domain (outside the CDR3, taken from reference TRBV18 and TRBJ1-1): NAGVMQNPRHLVRRRGQEARLRCSPMKGHSHVYWYRQLPEEGLKFMVYLQKENIIDESGMPKERFSAEFPKEGPSILRIQQVVRGDSAAYFCASSPKQGGTEAFFGQGTRLTVV.

This clonotype was observed a few times. CDR3 coding DNA: TGTGCCAGCAGTTACACCTCGGGACTAGCGGGAGCGAGCTCCTACAATGAGCAGTTCTTC. This codes for CASSYTSGLAGASSYNEQFF. This rearrangement joins TRBV6-2 or TRBV6-3 to TRBJ2-1; 14 bases fit TRBD2. CDR3 size: 20 residues. Germline V CDR1 and CDR2: MNHEY, SVGEGT. Trimming cost V 2 bases and J 0 bases; bases outside gene matches: 9.

CDR3 in DNA: TGTGCCAGCAGTTACCCTAGCGGGGGGTCGAACACCGGGGAGCTGTTTTTT. Its protein is CASSYPSGGSNTGELFF. This chain joins TRBV6-2 or TRBV6-3 and TRBJ2-2; the match to TRBD2 covers 11 bases. V shed 2 bases and J 0 bases; nucleotides not matched to a gene: 2. The CDR3 consists of 17 residues. CDR1 and CDR2 from the germline V gene are MNHEY and SVGEGT.

This clonotype was seen at least ten times. CDR3 protein: CASSQRTSGYQETQYF. CDR3 DNA: TGTGCCAGCAGCCAACGGACTAGCGGGTACCAAGAGACCCAGTACTTC. The rearrangement joins TRBV12-3 or TRBV12-4 to TRBJ2-5, with 11 bases that match TRBD2. The ends lost 6 bases at V and 0 bases at J; junction bases unmatched: 6. This CDR3 contains 16 residues.

This clonotype was observed many times. CDR3 DNA sequence: TGTGCCAGCAGCTTATCTCCAGGGGGCGGGGGAGGCAATCAGCCCCAGCATTTT. This codes for CASSLSPGGGGGNQPQHF. V and J are TRBV11-1 and TRBJ1-5, with 8 bases fitting TRBD1. CDR1 and CDR2 (germline): SGHAT, FQDESV (reference sequence). CDR3 length equals 18 residues. J gave up 2 bases and V 2 bases, and 11 bases lay outside the gene matches.

This clonotype was observed a handful of times. The chain recombines TRBV2 with TRBJ2-7; TRBD1 aligns across 11 bases. V was clipped by 8 bases and J by 7 bases; unmatched bases: 4. Germline lookup yields CDR1 SNHLY and CDR2 FYNNEI. The CDR3 has 12 amino acids. The DNA of the CDR3 is TGTGCCAGCGGGGGGACAGGGGGGGAGCAGTACTTC. Translating it yields CASGGTGGEQYF.

V usage is TRBV29-1 and J usage is TRBJ2-1, with 11 positions matching TRBD2. The trim removed 6 bases at V and 3 bases at J, leaving 4 bases unmatched. The CDR3 loop spans 14 amino acids. The germline gives CDR1 SQVTM, CDR2 ANQGSEA. This CDR3 reads CSVLAGDFYNEQFF. The CDR3 nucleotides read TGCAGCGTACTAGCGGGAGACTTCTACAATGAGCAGTTCTTC.

The chain recombines TRBV7-9 with TRBJ2-1, with 11 bases lining up with TRBD2. CDR1 SEHNR and CDR2 FQNEAQ come from the germline V gene (reference sequence). V was pared by 5 bases and J by 3 bases, with 6 bases of the junction left unmatched. The CDR3 spans 16 residues. CDR3 bases: TGTGCCAGCAGCCTCACTAGCGGGGGCCACTACAATGAGCAGTTCTTC. Protein product: CASSLTSGGHYNEQFF.

This clonotype was counted a few times. This sequence joins TRBV20-1 and TRBJ1-2; D not certain. In germline, CDR1 is DFQATT, CDR2 SNEGSKA (reference sequence). This CDR3 contains 16 residues. Trimming took 0 bases from V and 0 from J, leaving 14 bases between them. Here the CDR3 DNA reads TGCAGTGCTAGAGAGCTCGGACGGACTACTAACTATGGCTACACCTTC. This sequence encodes CSARELGRTTNYGYTF.

The chain couples TRBV20-1 to TRBJ2-1, with TRBD2 matching 14 bases. J lost 9 bases, V lost 2 bases, and 15 bases had no gene match. Looked up from germline, CDR1 is DFQATT and CDR2 is SNEGSKA (reference sequence). This CDR3 has 18 residues. The CDR3: CSARRRRLAGGPAGEQFF. DNA of the CDR3: TGCAGTGCTAGACGTAGACGACTAGCGGGAGGGCCGGCGGGTGAGCAGTTCTTC.

V usage is TRBV6-1 and J usage is TRBJ1-5; TRBD1 matches 8 bases. The CDR3 has 16 residues. Germline V gives CDR1 MNHNS, CDR2 SASEGT. V shed 7 bases, J shed 2 bases, and the junction held 10 bases outside the gene matches. This chain's CDR3 is CASTPLDRGGNQPQHF. The CDR3 region has the DNA TGTGCCAGCACTCCCCTTGACAGGGGCGGCAATCAGCCCCAGCATTTT.

This clonotype was picked up a small number of times. The V gene is TRBV7-2, the J gene TRBJ2-3, with 9 bases identical to TRBD1. Per germline, CDR1 SGHTA and CDR2 FQGNSA. The CDR3 spans 17 residues. The J segment lost 3 bases and the V segment lost 2 bases, leaving 9 bases of the junction unmatched. The DNA for the CDR3 is TGTGCCAGCAGCTTAACGGTTGGGACAGGGAAAACAGATACGCAGTATTTT. Translating gives CASSLTVGTGKTDTQYF.

This clonotype has more than one count but fewer than ten. The chain links TRBV5-1 to TRBJ2-3; TRBD1 or TRBD2 may be the D gene (5 bases each). Germline loops: CDR1 SGHRS, CDR2 YFSETQ. The V gene lost 1 base and the J gene lost 4 bases, with 13 bases spanning the gap. The CDR3 has 15 amino acids. The CDR3 bases are TGCGCCAGCAGCTTGCACCGAGGGGACGCAGATACGCAGTATTTT. It encodes CASSLHRGDADTQYF.

This clonotype has a single count. One base away lies a much larger clone, so this may be a sequencing read error. V usage is TRBV4-2 and J usage is TRBJ2-7; D call uncertain. The CDR3 runs to 13 residues. With 3 bases removed from V and 3 bases from J, the gap between germline ends came to 9 bases. CDR1 is LGHNA and CDR2 is YNFKEQ in the germline V gene. CDR3 protein: CASSHVSGYEQYF. CDR3 sequence (DNA): TGTGCCAGCAGCCACGTTTCAGGCTACGAGCAGTACTTC.

The rearrangement joins TRBV4-3 to TRBJ2-7; 7 bases line up with TRBD1. With 1 base clipped from V and 3 bases from J, the junction kept 9 bases outside the gene matches. Germline CDR1 reads LGHNA; CDR2 reads YSLEER. This CDR3 is 16 amino acids long. Written as DNA, the CDR3 is TGCGCCAGCAGCCAAGCTCTGGGGACAGCAAACTACGAGCAGTACTTC. Translation gives CASSQALGTANYEQYF.

This clonotype has just a few counts. This chain uses TRBV7-2 with TRBJ2-1, with 15 positions matching TRBD2. V lost 4 bases to trimming and J lost 10 bases; unmatched junction nucleotides: 8. This CDR3 is built from 16 residues. Germline values: CDR1 SGHTA, CDR2 FQGNSA. CDR3 bases: TGTGCCAGCAGCTCAAGGACTAGCGGGGGGGCCGACGAGCAGTTCTTC. It translates to CASSSRTSGGADEQFF.

This clonotype was observed a few times. V and J are TRBV25-1 and TRBJ1-2, with D tentatively TRBD1 (5 bases). Germline V CDR1 and CDR2: MGHDK, SYGVNS. CDR3 size: 14 residues. Trimming removed 4 bases from V and 8 bases from J, with 17 bases in between. The CDR3 is CASSAGLGPGGYTF. The CDR3 DNA sequence: TGTGCCAGCAGTGCGGGGCTTGGCCCGGGCGGCTACACCTTC.

The table lists this clonotype with a few counts. DNA for the CDR3: TGCGCCAGCAGGTATCTAACAGGGGGCCAAGAGACCCAGTACTTC. Its translation is CASRYLTGGQETQYF. The rearrangement links TRBV5-1 to TRBJ2-5, with 8 bases matching TRBD1. CDR1 and CDR2 (germline): SGHRS, YFSETQ. The CDR3 totals 15 residues. J was trimmed by 1 base and V by 5 bases; bases with no gene match: 7.

This clonotype has only a few counts. The CDR3 protein is CSAQRDRGWDEQFF. The CDR3 DNA reads as TGCAGTGCTCAACGGGACAGGGGTTGGGATGAGCAGTTCTTC. The V gene is TRBV20-1, the J gene TRBJ2-1, with 10 bases that match TRBD1. The CDR3 length is 14 residues. Germline lookup yields CDR1 DFQATT and CDR2 SNEGSKA (reference sequence). With 5 bases clipped from V and 8 bases from J, the junction kept 9 bases outside the gene matches.

The chain recombines TRBV4-1 with TRBJ1-2; 9 bases are a match to TRBD1. J was trimmed by 8 bases and V by 0 bases; bases with no gene match: 7. Germline CDR1 is MGHRA and CDR2 is YSYEKL. The CDR3 has 15 residues. CDR3 in amino acids: CASSQDPGQGRGYTF. The CDR3 DNA follows: TGCGCCAGCAGCCAAGATCCGGGACAGGGTCGGGGCTACACCTTC.

The chain employs TRBV11-2 and TRBJ2-7; 10 nucleotides line up with TRBD2. This CDR3 spans 14 amino acids. The V gene's germline CDR1 is SGHAT and CDR2 FQNNGV. Trimming took 5 bases from V and 3 from J; bases not matched to a gene: 4. The CDR3 protein is CASSLAGELYEQYF. The CDR3, as DNA: TGTGCCAGCAGCCTAGCGGGGGAGCTCTACGAGCAGTACTTC.

This clonotype was counted a single time. The genes are TRBV24-1 and TRBJ1-5; the D is unclear. Germline lookup yields CDR1 KGHDR and CDR2 SFDVKD. The CDR3 totals 13 residues. Trimming cost V 1 base and J 5 bases, with 5 bases left between them. CDR3 DNA sequence: TGTGCCACCAGTGATTTTTCCGATCAGCCCCAGCATTTT. It specifies CATSDFSDQPQHF.

There are a few counts of this clonotype. This chain connects TRBV7-2 to TRBJ1-2; no definite D call. V was trimmed by 2 bases and J by 5 bases, leaving 12 bases between them. The CDR3 runs 14 residues. From germline, CDR1 is SGHTA and CDR2 FQGNSA. This CDR3 is CASSLSGQAYGYTF. The DNA of the CDR3 is TGTGCCAGCAGCTTAAGTGGGCAGGCTTATGGCTACACCTTC.